The clone carrying this T cell receptor (beta chain) appeared once. The data stem from a study of blood T cell repertoires in COVID-19. Overall study: The analysed material was cDNA or gDNA that came from T cells, B-cell-depleted T cells, or PBMCs.

The CDR3 contains 14 residues. The V and J ends lost 2 bases and 12 bases, in that order; junction bases with no gene match: 5. CDR1 is SGHTA, CDR2 FQGNSA, per germline. Here immunoSEQ multiplex PCR was the method, and the copy in TCRdb shows in-frame clones only, minus some. The profile covers about 180,000 clones, with about 81% appearing a single time and approximately 12% taken by the ten largest. The genes are TRBV7-2 and TRBJ2-1; 12 bases agree with TRBD2. Sample: peripheral blood. This TCR came from a woman older than 75 with COVID-19, enrolled during active disease. Here the CDR3 reads CASSLLAGGPRQFF. In DNA, the CDR3 is TGTGCCAGCAGCTTACTAGCGGGGGGGCCCCGGCAGTTCTTC.